The sequence of this T cell receptor (beta chain) was determined in a study of Graves' ophthalmopathy and Graves' hyperthyroidism (dated by TCRdb to the late 2010s). For the study in its entirety: Peripheral blood samples were taken at the time of initial diagnosis, before any treatment was given. The study used TCR beta repertoire signatures to distinguish Graves' ophthalmopathy from Graves' hyperthyroidism and to predict progression to ophthalmopathy. In total, 120 to 150 blood samples were TCR-sequenced: 40 to 45 ophthalmopathy, around 75 hyperthyroidism and roughly 17 hyperthyroidism-to-ophthalmopathy patients. To explore V-J signatures that distinguish ophthalmopathy from hyperthyroidism, a discovery set of around 100 patients was enrolled, made up of 43 with ophthalmopathy and under 65 with stable hyperthyroidism. An independent validation cohort comprised 18 hyperthyroidism patients and 15 to 17 patients who later progressed from hyperthyroidism to ophthalmopathy. In several hyperthyroidism patients, the T-cell repertoires found in thyroid tissue were compared with those found in blood. After sampling, hyperthyroidism patients received methimazole starting at 30 mg daily, and ophthalmopathy patients received high-dose intravenous methylprednisolone. The roughly 94 discovery patients were randomly divided into training and test sets at a 7:3 ratio. General findings and caveats noted by the study authors: Ophthalmopathy was separated from stable hyperthyroidism by the 13-signature model with just under 90% sensitivity and roughly 82% specificity in cross-validation and with 80%/75% in the test set. In validation, the model predicted ophthalmopathy progression with about 71% sensitivity and around 72% specificity; some 13 predicted patients were CT-confirmed with GO in a median of approximately six months. No statistical method was used to set the sample size in advance, and the investigators knew which group each participant was assigned to. Most expanded thyroid clonotypes with frequency above 0.001 were also detected in blood, suggesting blood repertoires may reflect the thyroid immune response.

For repertoire sequencing, the TCR beta CDR3 regions were amplified from RNA transcripts. The first round was an RT-PCR using HTBI primers with the Qiagen OneStep RT-PCR kit, and this first round was followed by a second-round multiplex PCR, then size selection and purification. Libraries were sequenced paired-end with 100 bp reads on an Illumina HiSeq2000. Per the original workflow: SOAPnuke was used to process the reads, removing any read that contained adapters or uncalled bases, had a mean Phred below 15, or lacked an exact match to the constant primer or identifier. COPE v1.2.5 was used to merge high-quality paired reads. Clonotypes were defined as unique nucleotide sequences and were aligned to IMGT TRB V, D and J references using MiTCR v1.1. The analysis was limited to V-J combinations with a frequency above 0.0001, which together covered approximately 99% of repertoires. For each V-J combination, a TCR clonal expansion and chaos score was defined as F50 clonal expansion divided by the chaos observed in the TCRdist matrix. Features were reduced by Welch's t-statistics and random forest to over 10 V-J combinations, which fed a naive Bayes classifier. The Morisita-Horn index was used to measure how similar the thyroid and blood repertoires were. TCRdb reran the public reads through fastp at Q25 and MiXCR, keeping productive beta chains. Rows are unified per CDR3 protein, each entry keeping the most common DNA and genes. These V and J calls originate from TCRdb's pipeline instead of the authors' own analysis. The sample includes under 200,000 distinct CDR3 sequences, with less than 45% observed a single time. Of the sample, roughly 6% is held by the ten largest clones.

The CDR3 sequence holds 15 residues, the cysteine and phenylalanine included. Of the read, only the CDR3 DNA is kept; its 45 bases are in frame from base 1. Here V drops 2 bases and J drops 5 bases, and the junction holds 7 bases not matched to any gene. CDR1 MNHNS and CDR2 SASEGT were looked up in the germline V gene. The ophthalmopathy patients had moderately to severely active disease, with a Clinical Activity Score of 3 or higher, a NOSPECS grade of 4 or higher, and a disease duration of less than 3 months. Patients with other autoimmune diseases, uncontrolled infections, pregnancy or lactation were excluded. Diagnosis relied on clinical symptoms, serum thyroxine, TRAb, thyroid ultrasound and orbital computed tomography. Using Ficoll-Paque density gradient centrifugation, PBMCs were isolated from roughly 9.2 ml of fresh peripheral blood. Trizol reagent was used to extract the total RNA, and its quality was then checked on an Agilent 2100 Bioanalyzer.

Details on this clonotype: Its cognate antigen has yet to be identified. No clone much larger than this one lies a single base away; base qualities are absent.

The sequence came from a woman aged 40 to 50 with Graves' ophthalmopathy. Donor details come from another sample of the same person, matched by shared clones. The chain is made from TRBV6-1 and TRBJ2-5; a stretch of 8 junction bases matches TRBD2. Sequenced material: peripheral blood. The nucleotides read TGTGCCAGCAGTGAAAGGTCACCGGGAGGGGAGACCCAGTACTTC. Its protein is CASSERSPGGETQYF.